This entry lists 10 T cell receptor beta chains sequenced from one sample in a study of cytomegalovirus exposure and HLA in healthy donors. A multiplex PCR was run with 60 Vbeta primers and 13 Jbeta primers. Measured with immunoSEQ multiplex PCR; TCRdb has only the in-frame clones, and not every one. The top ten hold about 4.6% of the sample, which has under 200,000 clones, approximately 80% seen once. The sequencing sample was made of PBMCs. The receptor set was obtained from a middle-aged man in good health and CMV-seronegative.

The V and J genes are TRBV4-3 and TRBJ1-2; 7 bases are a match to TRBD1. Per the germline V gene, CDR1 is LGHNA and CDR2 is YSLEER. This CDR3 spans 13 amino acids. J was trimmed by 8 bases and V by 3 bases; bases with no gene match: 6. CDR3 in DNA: TGCGCCAGCAGCCAGACAGGGTTGATAGGCTACACCTTC. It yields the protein CASSQTGLIGYTF.

CDR3 sequence (DNA): TGCGCCAGCAGCCCATTTTGGGGCGTAGGGGCCGAGACCCAGTACTTC. Encoded protein: CASSPFWGVGAETQYF. The J gene is TRBJ2-5, the V gene TRBV4-3; possibly TRBD1 for D (5 bases). The CDR3 sequence is 16 residues long. Germline V gene sequence: CDR1 LGHNA, CDR2 YSLEER. Trimming removed 4 bases from V and 5 bases from J, with 20 bases in between.

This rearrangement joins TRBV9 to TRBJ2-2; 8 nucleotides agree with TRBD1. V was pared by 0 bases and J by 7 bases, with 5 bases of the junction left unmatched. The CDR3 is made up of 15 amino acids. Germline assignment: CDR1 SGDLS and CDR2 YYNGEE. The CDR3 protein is CASSVVGQGGGELFF. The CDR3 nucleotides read TGTGCCAGCAGCGTAGTAGGACAGGGTGGCGGGGAGCTGTTTTTT.

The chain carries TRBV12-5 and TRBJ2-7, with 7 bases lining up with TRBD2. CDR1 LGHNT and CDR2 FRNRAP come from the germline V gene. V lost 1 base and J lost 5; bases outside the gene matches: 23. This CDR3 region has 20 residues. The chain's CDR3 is CASGLADAGGRPHPRHEQYF. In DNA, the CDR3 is TGTGCTAGTGGTTTGGCCGACGCCGGGGGGAGGCCTCACCCCCGTCACGAGCAGTACTTC.

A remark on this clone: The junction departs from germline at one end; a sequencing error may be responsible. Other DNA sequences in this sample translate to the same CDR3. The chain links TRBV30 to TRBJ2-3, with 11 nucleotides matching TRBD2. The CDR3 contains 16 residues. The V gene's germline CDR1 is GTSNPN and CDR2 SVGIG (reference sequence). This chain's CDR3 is CAWGRLAGWGTDTQYF. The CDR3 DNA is TGCGCCTGGGGAAGACTAGCGGGGTGGGGCACAGATACGCAGTATTTT.

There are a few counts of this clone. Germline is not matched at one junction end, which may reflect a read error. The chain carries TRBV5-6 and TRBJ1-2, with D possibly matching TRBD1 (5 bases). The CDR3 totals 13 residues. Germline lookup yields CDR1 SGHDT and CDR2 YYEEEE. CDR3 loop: CASSSTEGNPGVF. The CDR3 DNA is TGTGCCAGCAGCTCCACGGAGGGGAATCCGGGGGTCTTC.

The DNA of the CDR3 is TGTGCCTGGATGCGGGTAGATAATTCACCCCTCCACTTT. Amino acids: CAWMRVDNSPLHF. The rearrangement uses TRBV30 and TRBJ1-6; D call uncertain. The ends were cut back, 4 bases at V and 5 bases at J, with 9 bases in the middle. Germline V gene sequence: CDR1 GTSNPN, CDR2 SVGIG (reference sequence). This CDR3 is built from 13 residues.

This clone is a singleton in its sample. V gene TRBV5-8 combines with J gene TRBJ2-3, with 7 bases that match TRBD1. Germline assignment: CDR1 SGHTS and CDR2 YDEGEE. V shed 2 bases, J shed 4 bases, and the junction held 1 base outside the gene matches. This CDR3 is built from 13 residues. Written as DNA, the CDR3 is TGTGCCAGCAGCTTTCAGGGGGCAGATACGCAGTATTTT. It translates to CASSFQGADTQYF. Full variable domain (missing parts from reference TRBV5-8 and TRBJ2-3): EAGVTQSPTHLIKTRGQQATLRCSPISGHTSVYWYQQALGLGLQFLLWYDEGEERNRGNFPPRFSGRQFPNYSSELNVNALELEDSALYLCASSFQGADTQYFGPGTRLTVL.

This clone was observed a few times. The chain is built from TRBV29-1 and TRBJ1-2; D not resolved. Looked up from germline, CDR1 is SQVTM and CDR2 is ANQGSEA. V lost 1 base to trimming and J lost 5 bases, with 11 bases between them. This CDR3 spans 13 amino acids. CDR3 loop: CSVEGPGFYGYTF. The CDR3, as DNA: TGCAGCGTTGAAGGGCCGGGTTTTTATGGCTACACCTTC. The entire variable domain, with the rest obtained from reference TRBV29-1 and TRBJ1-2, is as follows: SAVISQKPSRDICQRGTSLTIQCQVDSQVTMMFWYRQQPGQSLTLIATANQGSEATYESGFVIDKFPISRPNLTFSTLTVSNMSPEDSSIYLCSVEGPGFYGYTFGSGTRLTVV.

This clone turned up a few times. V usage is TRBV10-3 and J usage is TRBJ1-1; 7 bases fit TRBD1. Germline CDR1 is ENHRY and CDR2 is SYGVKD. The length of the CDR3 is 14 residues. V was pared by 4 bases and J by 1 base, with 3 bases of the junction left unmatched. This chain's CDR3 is CAISAGTANTEAFF. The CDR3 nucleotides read TGTGCCATCAGTGCCGGGACAGCGAACACTGAAGCTTTCTTT.